The 18 T cell receptor beta chains listed next were all sequenced from one sample in a study of blood T cell repertoires in COVID-19 (dated by TCRdb to between 2020 and 2021). Library preparation used the immunoSEQ multiplex PCR assay. The clones in this table, taken by TCRdb from immuneACCESS, are in-frame only. Not every clone is retained; where verified, under half of the shortfall comes from an unresolved V gene, and the cause of the rest is unknown. The sample includes about 230,000 clones, with about 90% observed a single time. The top ten clones comprise more than 10% of the sample. The sample taken for sequencing was PBMCs or T cells enriched from blood (not recorded which). The receptors were gathered from a man aged 30 to 39 who had recovered from COVID-19.

The chain couples TRBV5-1 to TRBJ1-3, with 7 bases fitting TRBD1. Germline loops: CDR1 SGHRS, CDR2 YFSETQ. With V trimmed by 4 bases and J by 0 bases, 4 bases remained unmatched. This CDR3 spans 15 amino acids. Written as DNA, the CDR3 is TGCGCCAGCAGCCCCCAGGGGGGCTCTGGAAACACCATATATTTT. Residues: CASSPQGGSGNTIYF.

For the CDR3, the DNA is TGTGCCAGCAGCGGAACCAAAGCCGGGACAGGGTCCTACGAGCAGTACTTC. Translated, it gives CASSGTKAGTGSYEQYF. The chain uses TRBV7-2 and TRBJ2-7; TRBD1 aligns across 9 bases. The CDR3 runs to 17 residues. V dropped 5 bases and J dropped 1; count of bases not matched to a gene: 12. Germline V gene lookup returns CDR1 SGHTA and CDR2 FQGNSA.

The rearrangement joins TRBV4-3 to TRBJ2-3; no clear D. Germline CDR1 is LGHNA and CDR2 is YSLEER. Trimming pared 0 bases from V and 0 bases from J, leaving 7 bases between. CDR3 length: 15 residues. This CDR3 reads CASSQEVYSTDTQYF. CDR3 bases: TGCGCCAGCAGCCAAGAGGTCTACAGCACAGATACGCAGTATTTT.

This clone was seen once. The rearrangement joins TRBV24-1 to TRBJ1-1, with 10 positions matching TRBD1. With V trimmed by 0 bases and J by 1 base, 13 bases remained unmatched. The CDR3 contains 20 residues. Germline loops: CDR1 KGHDR, CDR2 SFDVKD. The CDR3 DNA reads TGTGCCACCAGTGATTTGTGCGGGACAGGGGTTCAAATGTCGAACACTGAAGCTTTCTTT. It codes for CATSDLCGTGVQMSNTEAFF.

This chain uses TRBV11-2 with TRBJ2-2; 10 bases align to TRBD2. Germline CDR1 is SGHAT and CDR2 is FQNNGV. The CDR3 has 17 residues. Unmatched junction bases numbered 9, after V lost 3 bases and J lost 5 bases. The CDR3 sequence: CASSFTSGMGGTGELFF. The CDR3 region has the DNA TGTGCCAGCAGCTTTACTAGCGGGATGGGTGGTACCGGGGAGCTGTTTTTT.

The chain joins TRBV7-8 to TRBJ1-3, with 8 bases matching TRBD1. There are 17 residues in the CDR3. CDR1 and CDR2 (germline): SGHVS, FQNEAQ. Trimming removed 6 bases from V and 4 bases from J; junction bases left unmatched: 14. This CDR3 reads CASRNAYRGKSGNTIYF. The CDR3 DNA follows: TGTGCCAGCAGAAATGCCTACAGGGGGAAGTCGGGAAACACCATATATTTT.

The V and J genes are TRBV5-1 and TRBJ1-2; D is undetermined. Germline V gives CDR1 SGHRS, CDR2 YFSETQ. This CDR3 is 13 amino acids long. V was pared by 0 bases and J by 4 bases, with 7 bases between. CDR3 DNA sequence: TGCGCCAGCAGCTTGGACTCATTCTATGGCTACACCTTC. As protein: CASSLDSFYGYTF.

This chain links TRBV11-3 with TRBJ2-1; 11 bases align to TRBD2. The germline gives CDR1 SGHNT, CDR2 YENEEA. Trimming removed 8 bases from V and 6 bases from J; junction bases left unmatched: 9. This CDR3 has 15 amino acids. The CDR3 region has the DNA TGTGCCAGCGCCCGGACCGGGACTAGCGGCAATGAGCAGTTCTTC. It specifies CASARTGTSGNEQFF.

V and J are TRBV7-9 and TRBJ2-1; TRBD2 matches 8 bases. The CDR3 covers 16 residues. The V gene end was trimmed by 2 bases and the J gene end by 1 base; junction bases not matched to a gene: 4. The germline V gene encodes CDR1 SEHNR and CDR2 FQNEAQ (reference sequence). CDR3 bases: TGTGCCAGCAGCTTAAGGGCTAGCGGGTCCTACAATGAGCAGTTCTTC. As protein: CASSLRASGSYNEQFF.

The rearrangement joins TRBV6-2 or TRBV6-3 to TRBJ2-7; 8 bases align to TRBD2. Germline loops: CDR1 MNHEY, CDR2 SVGEGT. V lost 0 bases and J lost 2; bases outside the gene matches: 9. The CDR3 is made up of 17 amino acids. The CDR3 spells CASSYSDSRGVPYEQYF. The DNA for the CDR3 is TGTGCCAGCAGTTACTCGGATTCGCGGGGGGTTCCCTACGAGCAGTACTTC.

This chain connects TRBV14 to TRBJ2-1, with TRBD2 identical over 7 bases. CDR3 length: 15 residues. Germline CDR1 SGHDN, CDR2 FVKESK. The trim removed 4 bases at V and 4 bases at J, leaving 7 bases unmatched. For the CDR3, the DNA is TGTGCCAGCAGCCGATTGGGGGGACTATACAATGAGCAGTTCTTC. Protein product: CASSRLGGLYNEQFF.

The V call is TRBV14, the J call TRBJ1-2; no reliable D call. CDR3 length: 14 residues. Germline V gene lookup returns CDR1 SGHDN and CDR2 FVKESK. The ends were cut back, 1 base at V and 1 base at J, with 7 bases in the middle. The CDR3 loop is CASSQGLFNYGYTF. The CDR3 DNA reads TGTGCCAGCAGCCAAGGACTGTTTAACTATGGCTACACCTTC.

This chain connects TRBV5-4 to TRBJ1-2; no definite D call. The CDR3 is 15 amino acids. V lost 0 bases to trimming and J lost 0 bases, with 9 bases between them. Per germline, CDR1 SGHNT and CDR2 YYREEE (reference sequence). CDR3 DNA: TGTGCCAGCAGCTTGGACCGGAGATCTAACTATGGCTACACCTTC. It yields the protein CASSLDRRSNYGYTF.

V is TRBV12-5 and J is TRBJ1-1; D is perhaps TRBD1 (5 bases). The CDR3 contains 12 residues. V was shortened by 4 bases and J by 5 bases, with 8 bases between the two germline ends. Germline V gives CDR1 LGHNT, CDR2 FRNRAP. CDR3 residues: CASGSRVTEAFF. Here the CDR3 DNA reads TGTGCTAGTGGTTCCAGGGTAACTGAAGCTTTCTTT. The full variable domain, rest sourced from reference TRBV12-5 and TRBJ1-1, is DARVTQTPRHKVTEMGQEVTMRCQPILGHNTVFWYRQTMMQGLELLAYFRNRAPLDDSGMPKDRFSAEMPDATLATLKIQPSEPRDSAVYFCASGSRVTEAFFGQGTRLTVV.

The V gene is TRBV19, the J gene TRBJ2-3; the match to TRBD2 covers 8 bases. The CDR3 loop spans 13 amino acids. Per the germline V gene, CDR1 is LNHDA and CDR2 is SQIVND (reference sequence). V lost 10 bases to trimming and J lost 5 bases; unmatched junction nucleotides: 8. CDR3 sequence reads: CATREGRGDTQYF. CDR3 in DNA: TGTGCCACCCGGGAGGGTCGAGGAGATACGCAGTATTTT.

The chain is built from TRBV9 and TRBJ1-1, with D possibly matching TRBD1 (5 bases). CDR1 is SGDLS and CDR2 is YYNGEE in the germline V gene. The V gene lost 0 bases and the J gene lost 5 bases, with 11 bases spanning the gap. This CDR3 region has 14 residues. The CDR3, as DNA: TGTGCCAGCAGCGTAGTAGGGGTGGTGACTGAAGCTTTCTTT. It is translated as CASSVVGVVTEAFF.

The rearrangement links TRBV5-6 to TRBJ2-7; the D gene is possibly TRBD1 (6 bases). Trimming pared 4 bases from V and 4 bases from J, leaving 21 bases between. CDR3 length equals 16 residues. CDR1 is SGHDT, CDR2 YYEEEE, per germline. CDR3 in DNA: TGTGCCAGCAGCCCCCCTTGGCCGGGACAAGGATACGAGCAGTACTTC. It encodes CASSPPWPGQGYEQYF.

The gene calls are TRBV7-2 and TRBJ2-7; TRBD2 matches 10 bases. CDR3 length: 15 amino acids. After removal of 2 bases from V and 2 bases from J, the junction contained 3 bases not matched to a gene. The V gene's germline CDR1 is SGHTA and CDR2 FQGNSA. CDR3 nucleotides: TGTGCCAGCAGCTTAATCAGCGGGAGGGCCTACGAGCAGTACTTC. This sequence encodes CASSLISGRAYEQYF.